The T cell receptor (beta chain) described here comes from a study of identical twins. The sample holds many counts of this clonotype. Its antigen is undetermined. Carrying unique molecular identifiers, the cDNA also gained a universal primer site through template switching. Using its own MiXCR run on the 5' RACE reads, TCRdb lists one record per CDR3 protein. The sample contains more than 200,000 distinct CDR3 sequences, around 15% of which appear only once. Healthy Caucasian individuals made up all the donors. Trimming took 4 bases from V and 6 from J, leaving 16 bases between them. The CDR3 consists of 14 residues. Germline-derived CDR1 and CDR2 are SQVTM and ANQGSEA. General study results and limits: Modelling approaches yielded underestimates of out-of-frame TCR alpha sharing between monozygotic twins. For cord blood, abundant beta clonotypes had fewer insertions, unlike memory repertoires, which showed none.

The sequence was collected from a woman under 30 in good health. The specimen was memory (CD45RO+) T cells sorted from blood. The chain employs TRBV29-1 and TRBJ2-1, with D tentatively TRBD2 (6 bases). CDR3 coding DNA: TGCAGCGTTGTTGGCGGGAAAGGGGTCAATGAGCAGTTCTTC. It yields the protein CSVVGGKGVNEQFF.